This T cell receptor beta chain emerged from a study of graft-versus-host responses after intestinal transplantation (dated by TCRdb to about 2021). Study-level background: Multivisceral, liver-intestinal, or isolated intestinal transplants were received by the recipients. After intestinal transplantation, graft-versus-host and host-versus-graft alloreactive T cell clones in the graft, circulation and bone marrow were tracked using bulk TCR-beta CDR3 sequencing. Samples from a few later patients were sequenced in-house on an Illumina MiSeq with MiXCR processing rather than by the commercial service. Alloreactive clones were identified by sequencing pre-transplant mixed lymphocyte reaction products and comparing them with unstimulated pre-transplant donor and recipient T cells. Donor T cell macrochimerism was defined as a peak of at least 4% donor T cells among recipient peripheral blood mononuclear cells. Of the 20 to 25 intestinal transplant recipients enrolled in the cohort, one of whom was a retransplant, a few patients without pretransplant specimens were excluded. All recipients received anti-thymocyte globulin induction followed by maintenance tacrolimus and steroids for about three years. Study-wide conclusions, independent of this receptor: High GvH to HvG T cell clonal ratios were observed in the allografts of patients with donor T cell macrochimerism. GvH clones were detected in recipient bone marrow, and some of these GvH clones were observed earlier in ileal mucosa or blood, consistent with an intestinal mucosal origin. Early after transplant, declines in HvG clones were associated with peak levels of circulating GvH clones. The relatively low number and heterogeneity of intestinal transplant patients limited the conclusions.

Blood samples were collected up to 4 times in the first month after transplant and then at least monthly when available. The library was prepared using the immunoSEQ multiplex PCR assay. For most patients, genomic DNA was subjected to high-throughput TCR-beta CDR3 sequencing by Adaptive Biotechnologies. The published analysis was carried out like this. TCR sequencing data were retrieved from Adaptive's ImmunoSEQ software for 15 to 20 patients, whereas three other patients were processed with MiXCR and VDJtools. CDR3 nucleotide sequences shared between donor and recipient were removed because the origin of such sequences could not be assigned. Alloreactive clones required at least 2-fold expansion over unstimulated cells and minimum CFSE-low frequency of 0.002% (template counts) or 0.001% (read counts). A clone was considered mappable if detected in the sequenced pre-transplant spleen, lymph node, or MLR CFSE-low populations of the donor or recipient. Cumulative frequency of alloreactive clones was calculated as a percentage of all sequences weighted by copy number. In its TCRdb copy, this immuneACCESS table keeps in-frame sequences only and misses some clones. Where compared with another copy, unresolved V genes explain less than half of these, and the others have no known cause. D and trimming come from the DNA, and the V and J calls and clone size come from that table. Recorded for this sample are about 54,000 clones; roughly nine tenths of them occurred a single time. The ten most abundant clones make up roughly 6% of the sample.

This clone appeared a few times. It lacks a known antigen. No base-level quality is on record; no much larger clone is a single base apart. The clonotype originates from a human patient who received an intestinal transplant, so some T cells may come from the graft donor. The input for sequencing was PBMCs, taken 662 days after intestinal transplant.

The DNA sequence is as follows: TGTGCCAGCAGTTTTACAGGGCGGACTGAAGCTTTCTTT. This encodes CASSFTGRTEAFF. Recombination connected TRBV27 to TRBJ1-1; the D region possibly corresponds to TRBD1 (6 bases align). The germline V gene encodes CDR1 MNHEY and CDR2 SMNVEV (reference sequence). The CDR3 measures 13 amino acids from cysteine to phenylalanine. The CDR3 DNA has 39 bases and is translated from base 1. V was cut back by 3 bases and J by 5 bases, leaving a gap of 10 bases between them.